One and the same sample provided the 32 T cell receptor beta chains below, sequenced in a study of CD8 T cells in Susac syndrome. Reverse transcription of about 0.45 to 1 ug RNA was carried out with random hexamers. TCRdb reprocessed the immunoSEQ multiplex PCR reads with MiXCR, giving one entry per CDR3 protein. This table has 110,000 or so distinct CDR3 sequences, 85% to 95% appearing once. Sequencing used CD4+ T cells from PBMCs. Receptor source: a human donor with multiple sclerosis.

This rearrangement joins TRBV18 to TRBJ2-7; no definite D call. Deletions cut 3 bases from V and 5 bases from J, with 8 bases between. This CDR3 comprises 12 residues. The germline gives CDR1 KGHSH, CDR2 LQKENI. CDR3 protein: CASSPERDEQYF. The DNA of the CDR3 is TGTGCCAGCTCACCGGAGAGAGACGAGCAGTACTTC. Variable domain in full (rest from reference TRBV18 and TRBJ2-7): NAGVMQNPRHLVRRRGQEARLRCSPMKGHSHVYWYRQLPEEGLKFMVYLQKENIIDESGMPKERFSAEFPKEGPSILRIQQVVRGDSAAYFCASSPERDEQYFGPGTRLTVT.

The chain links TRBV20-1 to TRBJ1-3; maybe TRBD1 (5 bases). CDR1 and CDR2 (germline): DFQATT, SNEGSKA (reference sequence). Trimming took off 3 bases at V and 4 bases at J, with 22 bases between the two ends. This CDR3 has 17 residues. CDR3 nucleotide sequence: TGCAGTGCTAGTCCCGGGACGCCGGGGATGGCCGGAAACACCATATATTTT. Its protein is CSASPGTPGMAGNTIYF.

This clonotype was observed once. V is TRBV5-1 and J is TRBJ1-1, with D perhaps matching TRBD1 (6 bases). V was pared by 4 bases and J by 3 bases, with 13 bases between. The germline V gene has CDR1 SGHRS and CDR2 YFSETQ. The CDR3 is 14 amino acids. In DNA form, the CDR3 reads TGCGCCAGCAGCCGACCGACAGGCGACACTGAAGCTTTCTTT. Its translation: CASSRPTGDTEAFF. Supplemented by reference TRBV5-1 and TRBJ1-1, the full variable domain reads KAGVTQTPRYLIKTRGQQVTLSCSPISGHRSVSWYQQTPGQGLQFLFEYFSETQRNKGNFPGRFSGRQFSNSRSEMNVSTLELGDSALYLCASSRPTGDTEAFFGQGTRLTVV.

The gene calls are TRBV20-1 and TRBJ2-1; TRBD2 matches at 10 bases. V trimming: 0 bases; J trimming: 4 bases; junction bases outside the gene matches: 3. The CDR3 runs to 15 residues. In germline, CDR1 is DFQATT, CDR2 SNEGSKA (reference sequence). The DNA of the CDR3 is TGCAGTGCTAGAGATGGGGGACTAGCGTACAATGAGCAGTTCTTC. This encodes CSARDGGLAYNEQFF.

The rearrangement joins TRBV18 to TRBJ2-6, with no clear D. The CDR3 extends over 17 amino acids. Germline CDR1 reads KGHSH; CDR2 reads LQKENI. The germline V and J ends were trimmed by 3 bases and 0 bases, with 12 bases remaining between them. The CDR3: CASSPFVRSSGANVLTF. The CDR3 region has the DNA TGTGCCAGCTCACCCTTTGTAAGGAGCTCTGGGGCCAACGTCCTGACTTTC.

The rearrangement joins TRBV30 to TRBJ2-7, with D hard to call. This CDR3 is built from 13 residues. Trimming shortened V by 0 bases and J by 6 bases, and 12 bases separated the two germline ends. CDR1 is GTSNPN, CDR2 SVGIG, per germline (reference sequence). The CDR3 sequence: CAWSVRIDVEQYF. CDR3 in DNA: TGTGCCTGGAGTGTACGGATCGATGTCGAGCAGTACTTC.

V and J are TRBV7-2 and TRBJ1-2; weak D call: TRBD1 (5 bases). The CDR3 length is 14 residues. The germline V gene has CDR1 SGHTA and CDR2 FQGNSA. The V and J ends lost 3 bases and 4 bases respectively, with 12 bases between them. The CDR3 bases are TGTGCCAGCAGCTTCCTACAGGAGAGCTATGGCTACACCTTC. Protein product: CASSFLQESYGYTF.

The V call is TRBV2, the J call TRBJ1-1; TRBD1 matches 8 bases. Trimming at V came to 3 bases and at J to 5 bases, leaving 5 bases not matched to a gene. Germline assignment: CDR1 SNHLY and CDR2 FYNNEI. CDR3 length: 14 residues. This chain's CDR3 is CASSELRGRTEAFF. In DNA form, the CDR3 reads TGTGCCAGCAGTGAGCTCAGGGGGCGGACTGAAGCTTTCTTT.

The CDR3 here is CAWSVQGVQPQHF. CDR3 DNA sequence: TGTGCCTGGAGTGTACAGGGAGTTCAGCCCCAGCATTTT. The chain recombines TRBV30 with TRBJ1-5; D may be TRBD1 (6 bases). Germline assignment: CDR1 GTSNPN and CDR2 SVGIG (reference sequence). The CDR3 totals 13 residues. Trimming stripped 0 bases from V and 6 bases from J, with 9 bases between.

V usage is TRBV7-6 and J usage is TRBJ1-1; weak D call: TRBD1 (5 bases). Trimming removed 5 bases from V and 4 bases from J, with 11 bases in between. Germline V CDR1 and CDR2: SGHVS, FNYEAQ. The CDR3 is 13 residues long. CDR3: CASSNSGITEAFF. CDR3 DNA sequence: TGTGCCAGCAGCAACTCAGGGATCACTGAAGCTTTCTTT.

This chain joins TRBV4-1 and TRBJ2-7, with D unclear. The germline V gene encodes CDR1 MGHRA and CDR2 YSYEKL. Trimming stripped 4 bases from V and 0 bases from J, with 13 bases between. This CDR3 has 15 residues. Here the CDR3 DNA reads TGCGCCAGCAGCCGCGTTCCGGGCCCCTCCTACGAGCAGTACTTC. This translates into CASSRVPGPSYEQYF.

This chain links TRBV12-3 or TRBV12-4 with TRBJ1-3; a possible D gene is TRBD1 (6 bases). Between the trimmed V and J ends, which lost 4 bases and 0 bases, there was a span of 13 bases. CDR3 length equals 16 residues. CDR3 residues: CASSSQGHLSGNTIYF. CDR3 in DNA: TGTGCCAGCAGTTCCCAGGGACACCTCTCTGGAAACACCATATATTTT.

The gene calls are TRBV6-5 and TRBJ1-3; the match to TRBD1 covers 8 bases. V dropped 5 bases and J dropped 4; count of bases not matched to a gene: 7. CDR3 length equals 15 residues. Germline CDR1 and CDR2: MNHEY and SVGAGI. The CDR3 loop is CASSPTGTGGNTIYF. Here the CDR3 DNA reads TGTGCCAGCAGTCCTACAGGGACAGGAGGAAACACCATATATTTT.

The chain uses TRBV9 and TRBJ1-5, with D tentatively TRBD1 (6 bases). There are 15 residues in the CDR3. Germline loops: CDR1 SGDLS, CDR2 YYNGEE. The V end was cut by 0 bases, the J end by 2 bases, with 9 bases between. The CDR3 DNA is TGTGCCAGCAGCGTAGAGGCAGGGGGCAATCAGCCCCAGCATTTT. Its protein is CASSVEAGGNQPQHF. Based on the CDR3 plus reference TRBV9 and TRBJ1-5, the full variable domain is DSGVTQTPKHLITATGQRVTLRCSPRSGDLSVYWYQQSLDQGLQFLIQYYNGEERAKGNILERFSAQQFPDLHSELNLSSLELGDSALYFCASSVEAGGNQPQHFGDGTRLSIL.

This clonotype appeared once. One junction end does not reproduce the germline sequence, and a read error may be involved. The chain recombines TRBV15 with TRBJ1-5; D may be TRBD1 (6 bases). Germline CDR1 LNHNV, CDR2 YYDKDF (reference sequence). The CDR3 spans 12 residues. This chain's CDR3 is CATRRGDQPQHF. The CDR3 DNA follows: TGTGCCACCCGCAGGGGAGATCAGCCCCAGCATTTT. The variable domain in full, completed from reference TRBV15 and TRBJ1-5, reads DAMVIQNPRYQVTQFGKPVTLSCSQTLNHNVMYWYQQKSSQAPKLLFHYYDKDFNNEADTPDNFQSRRPNTSFCFLDIRSPGLGDTAMYLCATRRGDQPQHFGDGTRLSIL.

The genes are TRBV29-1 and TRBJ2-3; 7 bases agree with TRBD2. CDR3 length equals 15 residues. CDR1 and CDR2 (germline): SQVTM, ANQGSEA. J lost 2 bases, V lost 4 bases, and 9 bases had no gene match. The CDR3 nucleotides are TGCAGCGTTGCGGCTGGACTAGAAAACACAGATACGCAGTATTTT. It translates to CSVAAGLENTDTQYF.

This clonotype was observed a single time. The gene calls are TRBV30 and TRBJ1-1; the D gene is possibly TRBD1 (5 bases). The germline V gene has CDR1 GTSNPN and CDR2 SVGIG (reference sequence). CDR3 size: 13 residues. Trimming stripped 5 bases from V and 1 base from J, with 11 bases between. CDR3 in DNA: TGTGCCTGGGGTCAGGGTGGGAACACTGAAGCTTTCTTT. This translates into CAWGQGGNTEAFF.

CDR3 protein: CAISERQTEAFF. The DNA for the CDR3 is TGTGCCATCAGTGAGAGGCAGACTGAAGCTTTCTTT. This sequence joins TRBV10-3 and TRBJ1-1; D remains ambiguous. Trimming pared 2 bases from V and 5 bases from J, leaving 6 bases between. This CDR3 spans 12 amino acids. Per germline, CDR1 ENHRY and CDR2 SYGVKD.

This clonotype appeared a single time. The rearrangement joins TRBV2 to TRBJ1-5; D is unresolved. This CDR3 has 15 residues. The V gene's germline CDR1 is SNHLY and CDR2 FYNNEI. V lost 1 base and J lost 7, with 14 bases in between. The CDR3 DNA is TGTGCCAGCAGTGAAGGTCTGGGGTCGCCACAGCCCCAGCATTTT. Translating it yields CASSEGLGSPQPQHF.

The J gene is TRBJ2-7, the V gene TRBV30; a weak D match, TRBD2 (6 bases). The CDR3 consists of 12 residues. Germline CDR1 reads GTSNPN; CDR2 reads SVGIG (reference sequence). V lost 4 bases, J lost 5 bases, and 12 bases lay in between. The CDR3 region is CAWTDGGDEQYF. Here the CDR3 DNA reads TGTGCCTGGACCGACGGCGGGGACGAGCAGTACTTC.

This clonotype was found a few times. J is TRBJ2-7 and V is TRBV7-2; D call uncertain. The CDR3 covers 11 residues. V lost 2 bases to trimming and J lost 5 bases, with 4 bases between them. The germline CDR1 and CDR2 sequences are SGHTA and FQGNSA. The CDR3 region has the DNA TGTGCCAGCAGCTTAATCCACGAGCAGTACTTC. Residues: CASSLIHEQYF.

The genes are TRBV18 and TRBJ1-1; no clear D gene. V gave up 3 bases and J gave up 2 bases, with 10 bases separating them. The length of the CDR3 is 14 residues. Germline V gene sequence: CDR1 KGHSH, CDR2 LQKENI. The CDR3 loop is CASSPMAENTEAFF. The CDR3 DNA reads TGTGCCAGCTCACCGATGGCGGAAAACACTGAAGCTTTCTTT.

Here the CDR3 DNA reads TGTGCCAGCAGCCAGGATCCGGGACAGCCCGCCTACAATGAGCAGTTCTTC. Translating it yields CASSQDPGQPAYNEQFF. V gene TRBV3-1 combines with J gene TRBJ2-1, with 7 bases that match TRBD1. Germline CDR1 and CDR2: LGHDT and YNNKEL (reference sequence). The CDR3 length is 17 residues. The V segment lost 3 bases and the J segment 2 bases; nucleotides outside the gene matches: 10.

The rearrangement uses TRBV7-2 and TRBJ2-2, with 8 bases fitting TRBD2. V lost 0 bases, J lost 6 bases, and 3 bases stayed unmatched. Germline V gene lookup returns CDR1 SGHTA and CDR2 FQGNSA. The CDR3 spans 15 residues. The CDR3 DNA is TGTGCCAGCAGCTTAGCATTCGGGGGGGCCGGGGAGCTGTTTTTT. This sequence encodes CASSLAFGGAGELFF.

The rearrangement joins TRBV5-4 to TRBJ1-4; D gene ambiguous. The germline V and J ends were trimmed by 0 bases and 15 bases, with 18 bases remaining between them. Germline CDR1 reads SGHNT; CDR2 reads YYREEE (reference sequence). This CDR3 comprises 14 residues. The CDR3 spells CASSLDGVGKLVFF. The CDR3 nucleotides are TGTGCCAGCAGCTTGGATGGGGTGGGAAAATTGGTGTTTTTT.

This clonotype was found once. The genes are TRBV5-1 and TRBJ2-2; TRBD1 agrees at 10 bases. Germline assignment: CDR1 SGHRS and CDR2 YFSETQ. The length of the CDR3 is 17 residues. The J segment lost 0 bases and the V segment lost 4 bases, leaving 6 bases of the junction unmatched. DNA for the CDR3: TGCGCCAGCAGCGAGCCGACAGGGGGCGCGAACACCGGGGAGCTGTTTTTT. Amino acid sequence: CASSEPTGGANTGELFF. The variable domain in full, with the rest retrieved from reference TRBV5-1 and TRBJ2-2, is KAGVTQTPRYLIKTRGQQVTLSCSPISGHRSVSWYQQTPGQGLQFLFEYFSETQRNKGNFPGRFSGRQFSNSRSEMNVSTLELGDSALYLCASSEPTGGANTGELFFGEGSRLTVL.

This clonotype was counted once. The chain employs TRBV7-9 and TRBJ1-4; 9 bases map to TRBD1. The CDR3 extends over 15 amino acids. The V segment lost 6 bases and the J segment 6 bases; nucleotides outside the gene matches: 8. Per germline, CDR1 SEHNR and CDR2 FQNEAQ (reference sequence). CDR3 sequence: CASSPPGQGDEKLFF. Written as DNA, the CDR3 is TGTGCCAGCAGTCCACCGGGACAGGGTGATGAAAAACTGTTTTTT.

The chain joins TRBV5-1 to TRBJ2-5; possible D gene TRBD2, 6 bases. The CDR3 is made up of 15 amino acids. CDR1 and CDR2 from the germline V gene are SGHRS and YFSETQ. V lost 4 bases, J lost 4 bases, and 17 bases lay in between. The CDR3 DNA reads TGCGCCAGCAGCCTTCAGGGACGGGGGTCAGAGACCCAGTACTTC. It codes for CASSLQGRGSETQYF.

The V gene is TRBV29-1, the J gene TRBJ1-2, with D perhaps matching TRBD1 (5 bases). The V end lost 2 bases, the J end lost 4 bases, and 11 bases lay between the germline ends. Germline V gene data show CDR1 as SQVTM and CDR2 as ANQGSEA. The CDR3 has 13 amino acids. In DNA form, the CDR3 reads TGCAGCGTTGAATCGGGGCGGGGCTATGGCTACACCTTC. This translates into CSVESGRGYGYTF.

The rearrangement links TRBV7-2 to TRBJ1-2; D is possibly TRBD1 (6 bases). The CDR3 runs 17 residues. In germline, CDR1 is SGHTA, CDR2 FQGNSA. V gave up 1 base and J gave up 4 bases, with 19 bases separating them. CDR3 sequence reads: CASSLGPIQGGGYGYTF. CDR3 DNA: TGTGCCAGCAGCTTAGGGCCCATTCAGGGAGGGGGCTATGGCTACACCTTC.

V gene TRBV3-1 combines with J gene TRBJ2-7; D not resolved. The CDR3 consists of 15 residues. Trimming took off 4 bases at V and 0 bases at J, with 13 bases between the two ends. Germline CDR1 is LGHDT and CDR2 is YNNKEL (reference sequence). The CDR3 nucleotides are TGTGCCAGCAGCCCACGCAACCTGGTCTCCTACGAGCAGTACTTC. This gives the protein CASSPRNLVSYEQYF.

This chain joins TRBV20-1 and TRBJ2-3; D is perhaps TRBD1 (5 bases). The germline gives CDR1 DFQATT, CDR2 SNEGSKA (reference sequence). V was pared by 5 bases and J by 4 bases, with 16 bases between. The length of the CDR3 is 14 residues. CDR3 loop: CSAPRMVGADTQYF. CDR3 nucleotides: TGCAGTGCTCCCCGGATGGTAGGGGCAGATACGCAGTATTTT.